This TCR beta chain originates from a study of identifying expanded T cells in peripheral blood. Collection occurred without any documented infections or immune events in donors. Sequenced by immunoSEQ multiplex PCR; TCRdb stores in-frame clones only, minus some. Of about 80,000 clones in the sample, approximately 90% were seen once. Whole-study results and caveats: Clone count variance between approximately two-week samples rose with total template count.

Trimming pared 4 bases from V and 1 base from J, leaving 17 bases between. Germline V gene sequence: CDR1 SGHDT, CDR2 YYEEEE. The length of the CDR3 is 16 residues. To note about this clone: Its antigen is undetermined.

This sequence originates from a person between 18 and 75 years old in good health. The V and J genes are TRBV5-6 and TRBJ1-1; D is undetermined. The sequenced sample was blood. CDR3 in DNA: TGTGCCAGCAGCCTTACTTTTCAGACTAAGAACACTGAAGCTTTCTTT. This codes for CASSLTFQTKNTEAFF.